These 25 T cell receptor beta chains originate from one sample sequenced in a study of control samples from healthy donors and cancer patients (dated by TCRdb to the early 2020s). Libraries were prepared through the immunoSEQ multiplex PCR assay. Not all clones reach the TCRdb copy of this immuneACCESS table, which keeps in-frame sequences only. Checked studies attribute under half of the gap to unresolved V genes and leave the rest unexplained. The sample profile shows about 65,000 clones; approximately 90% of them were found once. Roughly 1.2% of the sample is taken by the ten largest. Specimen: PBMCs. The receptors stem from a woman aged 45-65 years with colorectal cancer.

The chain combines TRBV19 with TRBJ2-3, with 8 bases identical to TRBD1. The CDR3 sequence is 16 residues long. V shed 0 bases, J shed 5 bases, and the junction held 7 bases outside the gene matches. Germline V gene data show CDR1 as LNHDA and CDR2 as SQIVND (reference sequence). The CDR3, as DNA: TGTGCCAGTAGTATAGAGGGCAGGGGGCAGGGAGATACGCAGTATTTT. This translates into CASSIEGRGQGDTQYF.

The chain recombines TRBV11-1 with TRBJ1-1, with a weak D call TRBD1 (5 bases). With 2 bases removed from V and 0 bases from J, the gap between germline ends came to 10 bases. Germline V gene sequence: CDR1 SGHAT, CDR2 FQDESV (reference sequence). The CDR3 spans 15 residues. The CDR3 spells CASSLRGTMNTEAFF. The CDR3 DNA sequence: TGTGCCAGCAGCTTACGGGGCACAATGAACACTGAAGCTTTCTTT. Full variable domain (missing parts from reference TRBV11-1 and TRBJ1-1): EAEVAQSPRYKITEKSQAVAFWCDPISGHATLYWYRQILGQGPELLVQFQDESVVDDSQLPKDRFSAERLKGVDSTLKIQPAELGDSAMYLCASSLRGTMNTEAFFGQGTRLTVV.

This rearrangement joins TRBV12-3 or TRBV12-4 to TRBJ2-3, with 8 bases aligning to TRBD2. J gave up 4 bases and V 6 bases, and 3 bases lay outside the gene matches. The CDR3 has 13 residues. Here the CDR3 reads CASRLGGADTQYF. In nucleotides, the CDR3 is TGTGCCAGCAGGCTCGGGGGGGCAGATACGCAGTATTTT.

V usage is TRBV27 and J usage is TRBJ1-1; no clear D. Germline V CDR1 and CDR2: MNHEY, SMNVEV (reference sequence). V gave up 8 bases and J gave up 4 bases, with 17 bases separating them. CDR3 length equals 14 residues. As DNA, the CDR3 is TGTGCCAGCCGGATCAGAGGGATTAGCACTGAAGCTTTCTTT. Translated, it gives CASRIRGISTEAFF.

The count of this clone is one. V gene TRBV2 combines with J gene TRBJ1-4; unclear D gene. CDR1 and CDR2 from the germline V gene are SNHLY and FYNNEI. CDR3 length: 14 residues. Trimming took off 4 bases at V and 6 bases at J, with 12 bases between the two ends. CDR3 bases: TGTGCCAGCAGTGGCTGGGGTCGGTATGAAAAACTGTTTTTT. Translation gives CASSGWGRYEKLFF.

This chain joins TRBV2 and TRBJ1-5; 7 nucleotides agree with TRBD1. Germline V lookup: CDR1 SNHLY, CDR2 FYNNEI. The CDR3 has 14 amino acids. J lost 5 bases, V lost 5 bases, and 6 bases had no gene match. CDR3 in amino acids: CASSTDRKDQPQHF. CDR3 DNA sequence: TGTGCCAGCAGTACGGACAGGAAAGATCAGCCCCAGCATTTT.

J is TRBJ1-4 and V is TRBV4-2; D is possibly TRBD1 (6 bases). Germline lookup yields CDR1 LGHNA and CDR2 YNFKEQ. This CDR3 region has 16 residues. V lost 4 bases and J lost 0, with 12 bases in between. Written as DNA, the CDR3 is TGTGCCAGCAGCCTTTCTAGACAGGCAACTAATGAAAAACTGTTTTTT. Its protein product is CASSLSRQATNEKLFF.

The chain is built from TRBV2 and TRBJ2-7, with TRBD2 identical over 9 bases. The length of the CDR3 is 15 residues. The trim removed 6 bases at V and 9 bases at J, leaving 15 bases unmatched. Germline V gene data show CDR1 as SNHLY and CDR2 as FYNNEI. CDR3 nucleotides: TGTGCCAGCAGCCCAAGGATAGCGGGAGCCAAAGGGCAGTACTTC. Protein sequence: CASSPRIAGAKGQYF.

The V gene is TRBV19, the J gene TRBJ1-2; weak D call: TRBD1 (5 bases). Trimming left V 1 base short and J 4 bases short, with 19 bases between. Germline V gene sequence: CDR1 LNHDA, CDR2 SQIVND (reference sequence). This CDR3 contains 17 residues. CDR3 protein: CASSIAGAGLRAYGYTF. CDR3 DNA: TGTGCCAGTAGTATAGCTGGAGCAGGGCTGCGAGCCTATGGCTACACCTTC.

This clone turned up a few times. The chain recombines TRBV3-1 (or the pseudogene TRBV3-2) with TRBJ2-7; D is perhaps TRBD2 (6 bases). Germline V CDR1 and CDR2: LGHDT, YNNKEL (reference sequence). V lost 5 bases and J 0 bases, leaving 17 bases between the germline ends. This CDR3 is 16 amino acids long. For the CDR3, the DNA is TGTGCCAGCAGCGTCGGCGGAGGAGGGAGCTCCTACGAGCAGTACTTC. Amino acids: CASSVGGGGSSYEQYF.

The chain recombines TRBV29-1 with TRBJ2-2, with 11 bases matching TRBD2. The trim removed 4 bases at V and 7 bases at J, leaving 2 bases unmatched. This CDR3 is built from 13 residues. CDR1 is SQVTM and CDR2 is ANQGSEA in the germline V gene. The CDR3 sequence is CSVASGGFGELFF. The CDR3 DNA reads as TGCAGCGTTGCTAGCGGGGGGTTCGGGGAGCTGTTTTTT.

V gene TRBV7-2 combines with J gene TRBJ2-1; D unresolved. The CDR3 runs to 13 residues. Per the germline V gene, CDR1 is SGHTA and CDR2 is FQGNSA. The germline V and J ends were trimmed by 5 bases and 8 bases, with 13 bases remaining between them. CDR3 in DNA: TGTGCCAGCAGCCCAATGCCACGGGATGAGCAGTTCTTC. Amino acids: CASSPMPRDEQFF.

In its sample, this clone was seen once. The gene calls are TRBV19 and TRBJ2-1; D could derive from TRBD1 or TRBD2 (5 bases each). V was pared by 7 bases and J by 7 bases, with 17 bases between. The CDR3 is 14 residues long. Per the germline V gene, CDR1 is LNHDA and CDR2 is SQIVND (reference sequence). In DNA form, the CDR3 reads TGTGCCAGTAATAGAGGGGACGGGTCGAATGAGCAGTTCTTC. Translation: CASNRGDGSNEQFF.

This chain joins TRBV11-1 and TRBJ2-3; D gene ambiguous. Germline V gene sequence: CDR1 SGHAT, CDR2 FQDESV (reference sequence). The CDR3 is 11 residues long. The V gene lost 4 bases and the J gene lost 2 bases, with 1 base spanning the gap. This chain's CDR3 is CASSYTDTQYF. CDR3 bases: TGTGCCAGCAGCTACACAGATACGCAGTATTTT.

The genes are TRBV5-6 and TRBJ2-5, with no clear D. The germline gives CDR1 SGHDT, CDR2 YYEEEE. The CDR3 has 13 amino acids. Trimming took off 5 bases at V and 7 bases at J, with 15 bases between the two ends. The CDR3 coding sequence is TGTGCCAGCAGAGAGACCAAGACTGGGACCCAGTACTTC. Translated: CASRETKTGTQYF.

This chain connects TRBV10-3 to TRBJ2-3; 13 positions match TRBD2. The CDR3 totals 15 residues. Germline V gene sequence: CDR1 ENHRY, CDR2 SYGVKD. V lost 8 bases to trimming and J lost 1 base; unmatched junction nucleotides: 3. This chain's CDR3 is CAIGLAGVGTDTQYF. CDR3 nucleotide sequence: TGTGCCATCGGACTAGCGGGAGTGGGCACAGATACGCAGTATTTT.

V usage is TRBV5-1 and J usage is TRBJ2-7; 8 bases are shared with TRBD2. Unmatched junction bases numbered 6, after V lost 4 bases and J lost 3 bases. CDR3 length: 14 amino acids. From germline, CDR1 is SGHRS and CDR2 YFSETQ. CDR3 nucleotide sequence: TGCGCCAGCAGCCCGTCGGGGGGGCACTACGAGCAGTACTTC. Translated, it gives CASSPSGGHYEQYF.

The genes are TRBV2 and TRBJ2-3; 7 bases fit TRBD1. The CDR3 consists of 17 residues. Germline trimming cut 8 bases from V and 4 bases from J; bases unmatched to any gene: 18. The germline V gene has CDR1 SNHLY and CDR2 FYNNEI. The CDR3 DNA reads TGTGCCAGCGGAACCCCCGGGACAGCCGTTGATGCAGATACGCAGTATTTT. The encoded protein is CASGTPGTAVDADTQYF.

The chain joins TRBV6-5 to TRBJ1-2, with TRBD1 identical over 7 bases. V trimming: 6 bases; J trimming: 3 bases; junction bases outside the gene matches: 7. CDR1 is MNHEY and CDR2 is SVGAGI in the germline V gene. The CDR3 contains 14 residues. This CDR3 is CASSRLGQDYGYTF. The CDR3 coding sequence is TGTGCCAGCAGCAGACTCGGACAGGACTATGGCTACACCTTC.

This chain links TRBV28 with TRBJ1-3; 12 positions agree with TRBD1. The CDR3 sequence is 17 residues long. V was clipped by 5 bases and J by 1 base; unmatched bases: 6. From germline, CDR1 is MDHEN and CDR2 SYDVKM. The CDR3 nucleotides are TGTGCCAGCAGTCGTCCGGGACAGGGGGCATCTGGAAACACCATATATTTT. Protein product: CASSRPGQGASGNTIYF. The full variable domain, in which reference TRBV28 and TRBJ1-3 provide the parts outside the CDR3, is DVKVTQSSRYLVKRTGEKVFLECVQDMDHENMFWYRQDPGLGLRLIYFSYDVKMKEKGDIPEGYSVSREKKERFSLILESASTNQTSMYLCASSRPGQGASGNTIYFGEGSWLTVV.

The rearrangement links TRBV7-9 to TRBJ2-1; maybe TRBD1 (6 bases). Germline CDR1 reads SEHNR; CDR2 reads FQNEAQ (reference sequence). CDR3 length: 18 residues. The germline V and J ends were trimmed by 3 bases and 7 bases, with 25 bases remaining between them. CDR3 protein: CASSFKYYREFSSNEQFF. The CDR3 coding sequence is TGTGCCAGCAGCTTTAAGTACTACAGGGAATTTTCCAGTAATGAGCAGTTCTTC.

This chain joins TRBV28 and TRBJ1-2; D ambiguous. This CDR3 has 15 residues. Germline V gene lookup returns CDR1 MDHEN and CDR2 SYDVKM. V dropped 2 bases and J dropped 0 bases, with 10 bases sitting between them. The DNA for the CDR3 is TGTGCCAGCAGTTTACACTCTACGGCTAACTATGGCTACACCTTC. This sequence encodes CASSLHSTANYGYTF.

In DNA, the CDR3 is TGTGCTAGTGGTGGGGGACTAGATACGCAGTATTTT. As protein: CASGGGLDTQYF. The rearrangement joins TRBV12-5 to TRBJ2-3; D perhaps matches TRBD2 (6 bases). The CDR3 is 12 amino acids. CDR1 is LGHNT and CDR2 is FRNRAP in the germline V gene. The V end was cut by 5 bases, the J end by 5 bases, with 8 bases between.

The CDR3 protein is CASSFDDRVGYTF. The CDR3 coding sequence is TGTGCCAGCAGTTTCGATGACAGGGTTGGCTACACCTTC. The chain recombines TRBV6-6 with TRBJ1-2; 7 nucleotides line up with TRBD1. The V segment lost 4 bases and the J segment 7 bases; nucleotides outside the gene matches: 6. CDR1 is MNHNY and CDR2 is SVGAGI in the germline V gene (reference sequence). The CDR3 has 13 residues.

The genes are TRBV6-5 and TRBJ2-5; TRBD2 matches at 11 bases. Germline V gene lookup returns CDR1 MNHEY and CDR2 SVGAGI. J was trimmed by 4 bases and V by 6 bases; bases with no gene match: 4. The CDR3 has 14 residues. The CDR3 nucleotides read TGTGCCAGCAGCGTTACTAGCGGGGGAGAGACCCAGTACTTC. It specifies CASSVTSGGETQYF.